This T cell receptor beta chain was captured by sequencing in a study of cytomegalovirus exposure and HLA in healthy donors. Study observations and caveats: The likely origin of a cluster of highly shared sequence variants was a sequencing artifact.

Concerning this clone itself: Its target is unknown.

Germline assignment: CDR1 SGHRS and CDR2 YFSETQ. The CDR3 loop spans 17 amino acids. V lost 3 bases and J lost 0, with 18 bases in between. PCR primers comprised 60 Vbeta and 13 Jbeta primers. Only in-frame clones appear in the TCRdb table, and some are missing; sequencing was by immunoSEQ multiplex PCR. In the table there are roughly 130,000 clones, roughly 78% of which are singletons. The chain employs TRBV5-1 and TRBJ1-1, with TRBD1 as a possible D gene (6 bases). The sequenced sample consisted of PBMCs. The sequence derives from a man in his forties in good health and CMV-seronegative. This chain's CDR3 is CASSSVGQGPLNTEAFF. CDR3 nucleotide sequence: TGCGCCAGCAGCTCTGTCGGGCAGGGGCCCTTGAACACTGAAGCTTTCTTT.